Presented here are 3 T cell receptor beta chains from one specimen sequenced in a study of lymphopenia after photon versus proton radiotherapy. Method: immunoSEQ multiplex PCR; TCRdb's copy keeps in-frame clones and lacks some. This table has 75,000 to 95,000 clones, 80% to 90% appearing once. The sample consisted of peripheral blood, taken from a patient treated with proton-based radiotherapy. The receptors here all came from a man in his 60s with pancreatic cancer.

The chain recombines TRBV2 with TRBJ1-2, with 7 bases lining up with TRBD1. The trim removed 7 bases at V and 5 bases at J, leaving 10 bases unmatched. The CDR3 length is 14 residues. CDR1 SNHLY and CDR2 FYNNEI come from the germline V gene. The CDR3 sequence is CASIDPGQRYGYTF. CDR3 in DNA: TGTGCCAGCATTGACCCGGGACAGAGGTATGGCTACACCTTC.

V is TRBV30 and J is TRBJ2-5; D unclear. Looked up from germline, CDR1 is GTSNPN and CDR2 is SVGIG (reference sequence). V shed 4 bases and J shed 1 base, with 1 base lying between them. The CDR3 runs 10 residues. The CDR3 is CAWIQETQYF. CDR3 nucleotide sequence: TGTGCCTGGATCCAAGAGACCCAGTACTTC.

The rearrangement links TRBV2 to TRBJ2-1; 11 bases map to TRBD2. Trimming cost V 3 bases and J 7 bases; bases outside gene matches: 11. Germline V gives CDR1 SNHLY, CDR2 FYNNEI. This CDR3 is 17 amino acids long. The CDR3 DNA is TGTGCCAGCAGTGATTTCTCCGGTAGCGGGAGGGTAAATGAGCAGTTCTTC. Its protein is CASSDFSGSGRVNEQFF. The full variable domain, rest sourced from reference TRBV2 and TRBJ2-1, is EPEVTQTPSHQVTQMGQEVILRCVPISNHLYFYWYRQILGQKVEFLVSFYNNEISEKSEIFDDQFSVERPDGSNFTLKIRSTKLEDSAMYFCASSDFSGSGRVNEQFFGPGTRLTVL.